Below are 2 T cell receptor beta chains sequenced from a single sample in a study of T cells in Graves' hyperthyroidism and ophthalmopathy. The investigators amplified TCR beta CDR3 regions from RNA transcripts. The TCR CDR3 was amplified in a first-round RT-PCR using the HTBI primer set. TCRdb reprocessed the multiplex PCR reads with MiXCR, giving one entry per CDR3 protein. Of about 640,000 distinct CDR3 sequences in the sample, more than 14% are singletons; the top ten hold about an eighth. What was sequenced was blood. The receptor set was obtained from a woman in her fifties or sixties with Graves' ophthalmopathy.

This clonotype showed up just a few times. Being one base from a much bigger clone, this may be a read error. The V call is TRBV6-1, the J call TRBJ1-1; D ambiguous. CDR3 length equals 15 residues. Trimming took 7 bases from V and 0 from J, leaving 15 bases between them. The V gene's germline CDR1 is MNHNS and CDR2 SASEGT. CDR3: CASNHRAALNTEAFF. CDR3 bases: TGTGCCAGCAACCACCGGGCAGCCTTGAACACTGAAGCTTTCTTT.

This rearrangement joins TRBV11-3 to TRBJ2-5; TRBD2 agrees at 7 bases. J was trimmed by 1 base and V by 10 bases; bases with no gene match: 9. The CDR3 runs 14 residues. Per the germline V gene, CDR1 is SGHNT and CDR2 is YENEEA. The CDR3 protein is CAIKGGGGQETQYF. The CDR3 DNA sequence: TGTGCCATCAAAGGCGGCGGGGGCCAAGAGACCCAGTACTTC.